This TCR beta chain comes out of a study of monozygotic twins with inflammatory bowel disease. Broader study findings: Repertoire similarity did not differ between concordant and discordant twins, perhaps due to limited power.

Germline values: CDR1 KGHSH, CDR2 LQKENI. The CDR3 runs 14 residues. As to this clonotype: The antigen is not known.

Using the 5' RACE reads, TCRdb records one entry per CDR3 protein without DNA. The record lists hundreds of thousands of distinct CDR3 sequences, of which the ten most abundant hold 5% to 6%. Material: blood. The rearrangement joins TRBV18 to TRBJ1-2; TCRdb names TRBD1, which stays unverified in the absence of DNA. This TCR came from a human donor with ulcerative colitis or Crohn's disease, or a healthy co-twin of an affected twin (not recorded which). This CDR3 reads CASSPRDSSSGYTF.